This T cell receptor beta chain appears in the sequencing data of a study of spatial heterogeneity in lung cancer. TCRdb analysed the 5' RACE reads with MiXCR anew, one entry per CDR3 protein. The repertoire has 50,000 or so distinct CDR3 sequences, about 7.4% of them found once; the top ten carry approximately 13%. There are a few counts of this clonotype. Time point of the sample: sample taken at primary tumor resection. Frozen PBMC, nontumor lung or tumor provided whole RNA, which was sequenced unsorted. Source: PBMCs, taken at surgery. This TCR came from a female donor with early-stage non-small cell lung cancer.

DNA of the CDR3: TGTGCCAGCAGCTCCAGTAGCGGGGAGCCCAATGAGCAGTTCTTC. It yields the protein CASSSSSGEPNEQFF. J is TRBJ2-1 and V is TRBV7-2, with 8 bases fitting TRBD2. Germline trimming cut 4 bases from V and 6 bases from J; bases unmatched to any gene: 8. There are 15 residues in the CDR3. The V gene's germline CDR1 is SGHTA and CDR2 FQGNSA. The variable domain in full, completed from reference TRBV7-2 and TRBJ2-1, reads GAGVSQSPSNKVTEKGKDVELRCDPISGHTALYWYRQSLGQGLEFLIYFQGNSAPDKSGLPSDRFSAERTGGSVSTLTIQRTQQEDSAVYLCASSSSSGEPNEQFFGPGTRLTVL.